These 21 T cell receptor beta chains share one sample of origin, sequenced in a study of response to subunit inactivated influenza vaccine (dated by TCRdb to 2016 to 2019). According to the study, the label for this sample's time point signals: more than 35 days after influenza vaccine administration. Library prep was done by RT-PCR. For sequencing, an Illumina HiSeq 2500 was employed. TCRdb itself trimmed the public reads at Q25 with fastp, ran MiXCR and retained productive beta chains. When rows share a CDR3 protein, they turn into one entry using the most common DNA and genes. The sample contains about 480,000 distinct CDR3 sequences, around 13% of them found a single time. The ten largest clones add up to around 14% of the sample. This specimen was PBMCs from blood, taken 45 days after vaccination. These receptors originate from a man aged 45 to 65 who received an inactivated influenza vaccine. Donor details come from another sample of the same person, matched by shared clones.

This clonotype was picked up a small number of times. The chain recombines TRBV10-3 with TRBJ2-2; 9 bases match TRBD2. From germline, CDR1 is ENHRY and CDR2 SYGVKD. This CDR3 has 15 residues. The ends lost 4 bases at V and 6 bases at J; junction bases unmatched: 6. The CDR3 reads CAISGQGLAAGELFF. CDR3 sequence (DNA): TGTGCCATCAGTGGCCAGGGACTAGCCGCCGGGGAGCTGTTTTTT.

The V gene is TRBV29-1, the J gene TRBJ2-5, with TRBD1 matching over 7 bases. Losses at the gene ends were 6 bases for V and 4 bases for J; bases not matched to a gene: 5. There are 12 residues in the CDR3. Germline CDR1 is SQVTM and CDR2 is ANQGSEA. The CDR3 nucleotides are TGCAGCGTCTCAGGGGGTGGAGAGACCCAGTACTTC. Encoded protein: CSVSGGGETQYF.

This clonotype was counted a few times. This sequence joins TRBV4-3 and TRBJ2-1; 8 nucleotides match TRBD2. CDR1 and CDR2 (germline): LGHNA, YSLEER. V shed 0 bases and J 9 bases; nucleotides not matched to a gene: 7. The CDR3 sequence is 15 residues long. In nucleotides, the CDR3 is TGCGCCAGCAGCCAAGAATTAGCGGGAACTTTTGAGCAGTTCTTC. Protein sequence: CASSQELAGTFEQFF.

This clonotype came up a few times. V gene TRBV6-1 combines with J gene TRBJ1-2; the D is unclear. CDR1 and CDR2 (germline): MNHNS, SASEGT. The CDR3 is 15 amino acids. Trimming took 0 bases from V and 7 from J, leaving 15 bases between them. The CDR3 loop reads CASSEAVGRLGGYTF. The DNA of the CDR3 is TGTGCCAGCAGTGAAGCGGTAGGCCGACTGGGTGGCTACACCTTC.

This sequence joins TRBV12-3 or TRBV12-4 and TRBJ2-1; a weak D match, TRBD2 (6 bases). Deletions cut 6 bases from V and 5 bases from J, with 17 bases between. The CDR3 sequence is 15 residues long. CDR3 sequence reads: CASSLGGGGDNEQFF. CDR3 DNA: TGTGCCAGCAGCCTCGGGGGTGGAGGGGACAATGAGCAGTTCTTC.

The V and J genes are TRBV6-2 or TRBV6-3 and TRBJ2-6; tentatively, D is TRBD1 (5 bases). CDR1 and CDR2 from the germline V gene are MNHEY and SVGEGT. The CDR3 sequence is 19 residues long. Deletions cut 7 bases from V and 0 bases from J, with 22 bases between. CDR3 residues: CASTDPRVYVTSGANVLTF. The CDR3, as DNA: TGTGCCAGCACCGATCCCAGGGTATATGTAACCTCTGGGGCCAACGTCCTGACTTTC.

This clonotype was counted many times. The CDR3 nucleotides are TGTGCCAGCAGCTTACTAGCGTGGGAGACCCAGTACTTC. Its translation: CASSLLAWETQYF. V usage is TRBV7-6 and J usage is TRBJ2-5; the D gene is possibly TRBD2 (6 bases). Germline V lookup: CDR1 SGHVS, CDR2 FNYEAQ. V was shortened by 2 bases and J by 5 bases, with 9 bases between the two germline ends. The CDR3 is 13 amino acids.

This clonotype occurred many times. The chain combines TRBV21-1 with TRBJ1-1. TRBV21-1 is termed a pseudogene. The CDR3 has 10 residues. CDR3 bases: TGTGCCAGCAGCATCCCTGAAGCTTTCTTT. Translating it yields CASSIPEAFF.

This clonotype was detected a few times. V usage is TRBV20-1 and J usage is TRBJ2-2; unclear D gene. Between the trimmed V and J ends, which lost 6 bases and 2 bases, there was a span of 10 bases. Germline assignment: CDR1 DFQATT and CDR2 SNEGSKA (reference sequence). The CDR3 sequence is 13 residues long. DNA for the CDR3: TGCAGTGCCGATCTAGGAAACACCGGGGAGCTGTTTTTT. Translated, it gives CSADLGNTGELFF.

This clonotype was observed at least ten times. This rearrangement joins TRBV20-1 to TRBJ2-7; the match to TRBD2 covers 9 bases. This CDR3 is 13 amino acids long. After removal of 5 bases from V and 0 bases from J, the junction contained 2 bases not matched to a gene. Germline-derived CDR1 and CDR2 are DFQATT and SNEGSKA (reference sequence). The CDR3 nucleotides read TGCAGTGCTGAGACTAGCGGCTCCTACGAGCAGTACTTC. Its protein product is CSAETSGSYEQYF.

This chain connects TRBV6-2 or TRBV6-3 to TRBJ2-1; 13 nucleotides line up with TRBD2. J gave up 9 bases and V 11 bases, and 13 bases lay outside the gene matches. The CDR3 covers 15 residues. The germline gives CDR1 MNHEY, CDR2 SVGEGT. The CDR3 here is CASTPGLAGLIEQFF. In DNA, the CDR3 is TGTGCCTCGACTCCGGGACTAGCGGGGTTGATTGAGCAGTTCTTC.

In its sample, this clonotype was seen a few times. This chain joins TRBV10-3 and TRBJ2-1; 8 bases align to TRBD2. V lost 9 bases to trimming and J lost 3 bases; unmatched junction nucleotides: 7. CDR1 and CDR2 (germline): ENHRY, SYGVKD. This CDR3 is 14 amino acids long. The CDR3 region is CAISGGAVYNEQFF. Written as DNA, the CDR3 is TGTGCCATTTCCGGGGGGGCGGTCTACAATGAGCAGTTCTTC.

This clonotype came up a few times. This chain links TRBV2 with TRBJ1-5; D unclear. Germline V lookup: CDR1 SNHLY, CDR2 FYNNEI. Trimming removed 4 bases from V and 0 bases from J, with 13 bases in between. The CDR3 has 16 amino acids. The CDR3 DNA is TGTGCCAGCAGTGTCCAAAACCCTAATAGCAATCAGCCCCAGCATTTT. Its translation: CASSVQNPNSNQPQHF.

This CDR3 is CSASIFYPSYEQYF. The CDR3 coding sequence is TGCAGTGCTAGTATTTTTTATCCTTCCTACGAGCAGTACTTC. The rearrangement uses TRBV20-1 and TRBJ2-7; D gene uncertain. Germline assignment: CDR1 DFQATT and CDR2 SNEGSKA (reference sequence). The CDR3 contains 14 residues. Trimming left V 3 bases short and J 1 base short, with 13 bases between.

This clonotype was found a few times. V is TRBV29-1 and J is TRBJ2-5, with TRBD1 as a possible D gene (6 bases). The CDR3 loop spans 12 amino acids. The germline V gene encodes CDR1 SQVTM and CDR2 ANQGSEA. Trimming stripped 7 bases from V and 2 bases from J, with 11 bases between. CDR3 loop: CSGIQGQETQYF. CDR3 sequence (DNA): TGCAGCGGCATACAGGGACAAGAGACCCAGTACTTC.

This clonotype has at least ten counts. The chain is built from TRBV12-3 or TRBV12-4 and TRBJ2-4; 13 bases align to TRBD2. This CDR3 comprises 16 residues. The ends lost 7 bases at V and 5 bases at J; junction bases unmatched: 8. Written as DNA, the CDR3 is TGTGCCAGCACCCAACTAGCGGGGGGGCCCCAAAACATTCAGTACTTC. Amino acid sequence: CASTQLAGGPQNIQYF.

This clonotype was found many times. For the CDR3, the DNA is TGTGCCAGCAGCTTTGAGACAAACACCGGGGAGCTGTTTTTT. Translating it yields CASSFETNTGELFF. The chain employs TRBV7-3 and TRBJ2-2; no clear D. The V and J ends lost 3 bases and 2 bases respectively, with 7 bases between them. Germline V gene data show CDR1 as SGHTA and CDR2 as FQGTGA. This CDR3 spans 14 amino acids.

This clonotype was counted between two and nine times. The rearrangement links TRBV6-5 to TRBJ2-3; 10 bases line up with TRBD2. The CDR3 contains 15 residues. Trimming cost V 4 bases and J 3 bases; bases outside gene matches: 4. CDR1 MNHEY and CDR2 SVGAGI come from the germline V gene. CDR3 in amino acids: CASSWSSGRTDTQYF. The CDR3 DNA reads TGTGCCAGCAGTTGGTCTAGCGGGAGAACAGATACGCAGTATTTT.

The genes are TRBV5-1 and TRBJ2-7; D unresolved. V dropped 7 bases and J dropped 2 bases, with 10 bases sitting between them. The CDR3 runs to 12 residues. The germline V gene encodes CDR1 SGHRS and CDR2 YFSETQ. The CDR3 DNA reads TGCGCCAGCTTGTCACAGACCTACGAGCAGTACTTC. It encodes CASLSQTYEQYF.

The rearrangement joins TRBV5-6 to TRBJ2-1; D may correspond to TRBD1 or TRBD2 (5 bases each). CDR1 is SGHDT and CDR2 is YYEEEE in the germline V gene. The length of the CDR3 is 13 residues. Trimming shortened V by 3 bases and J by 9 bases, and 13 bases separated the two germline ends. CDR3 sequence: CASSWGPSGEQFF. CDR3 DNA: TGTGCCAGCAGCTGGGGACCGAGCGGTGAGCAGTTCTTC.

This clonotype was seen a few times. The chain employs TRBV3-1 and TRBJ2-5; 8 bases are shared with TRBD1. The trim removed 3 bases at V and 5 bases at J, leaving 8 bases unmatched. Germline lookup yields CDR1 LGHDT and CDR2 YNNKEL (reference sequence). CDR3 size: 15 residues. This CDR3 reads CASSQDRVSAETQYF. CDR3 in DNA: TGTGCCAGCAGCCAGGACAGGGTAAGCGCGGAGACCCAGTACTTC.